This is a list of T cell receptor beta chains from one sample in a study of T cells after yellow fever vaccination. Via MiXCR, TCRdb re-called the 5' RACE reads, giving one row per CDR3 protein. The table lists around 320,000 distinct CDR3 sequences, about 4.5% of them singletons. The material sequenced was PBMCs, taken 15 days after the yellow fever booster vaccination. These receptors came from a man younger than 35 who received the YFV17D yellow fever vaccine. Both conserved end residues are part of each CDR3.

V,J,CDR3
TRBV6-6,TRBJ1-3,CASGLGAFSGNTIYF
TRBV6-6,TRBJ1-5,CASSYGVQGAQPQHF
TRBV20-1,TRBJ1-2,CSAFDRGGYTF
TRBV6-5,TRBJ2-7,CASSRTLSSYEQYF
TRBV7-2,TRBJ2-5,CASSRSRAQETQYF
TRBV7-3,TRBJ2-7,CASSPSGLVDEQYF
TRBV9,TRBJ2-3,CASSIEGAGGTDTQYF
TRBV7-3,TRBJ2-3,CASLLRGVRGGDLGGADTQYF
TRBV7-9,TRBJ1-1,CASCWDNTEAFF
TRBV7-3,TRBJ2-2,CASSPTKWPGELFF
TRBV27,TRBJ1-6,CASSLLSQGAYNSPLHF
TRBV20-1,TRBJ1-6,CSARGQGGNSPLHF
TRBV6-2/TRBV6-3,TRBJ1-6,CASSYANEKRNSPLHF
TRBV5-1,TRBJ1-3,CASSPDVHSGNTIYF
TRBV6-2/TRBV6-3,TRBJ1-2,CASSGVPWGYTF
TRBV7-8,TRBJ1-4,CASSLGPATNEKLFF
TRBV5-1,TRBJ1-1,CASSSVVGQGGTEAFF
TRBV28,TRBJ2-5,CASSLGRGIETQYF
TRBV5-1,TRBJ1-5,CASSLTGRNQPQHF
TRBV4-1,TRBJ1-4,CASSQDAATNEKLFF
TRBV4-3,TRBJ2-1,CATAQVGAGIINEQFF
TRBV27,TRBJ2-7,CASSLRFRPDEQYF
TRBV27,TRBJ2-3,CASGRGTQYF
TRBV18,TRBJ2-2,CASSSRVDGGLFF
TRBV7-2,TRBJ2-3,CASSRPKGTPSTDTQYF
TRBV12-3/TRBV12-4,TRBJ2-1,CASSPTSGGDEQFF
TRBV20-1,TRBJ2-3,CSARNPGGTDTQYF
TRBV6-2/TRBV6-3,TRBJ2-5,CASSRTSGAGETQYF
TRBV7-8,TRBJ2-1,CASSLRGGYNEQFF
TRBV12-3/TRBV12-4,TRBJ2-1,CASSFTRGDEQFF
TRBV12-3/TRBV12-4,TRBJ2-1,CASSPRTSGGVSNEQFF
TRBV7-2,TRBJ1-2,CASSLGSTNYGYTF
TRBV6-5,TRBJ2-1,CASTENRGYNEQFF
TRBV20-1,TRBJ2-1,CSAGTSAHNEQFF
TRBV7-8,TRBJ2-3,CASSLGRDEDTQYF
TRBV5-1,TRBJ1-6,CASSDKSYSYNSPLHF
TRBV5-1,TRBJ2-7,CASSLTGSEQYF
TRBV5-6,TRBJ2-1,CASSWTGGNGNEQFF
TRBV27,TRBJ1-5,CASRRDGGVWNQPQHF
TRBV20-1,TRBJ2-1,CSARWPRASYNEQFF
TRBV6-1,TRBJ2-7,CASGLGGDGSYEQYF
TRBV30,TRBJ1-5,CAWSYDREYQPQHF
TRBV7-9,TRBJ2-1,CASSSYRGPITYNEQFF
TRBV3-1,TRBJ1-2,CASSQGEGVAAYGYTF
TRBV7-9,TRBJ2-3,CASSPGRIGTDTQYF
TRBV7-3,TRBJ1-6,CASSPSGGRGSPLHF
TRBV12-3/TRBV12-4,TRBJ2-5,CASSLYGTSGGQNQETQYF
TRBV19,TRBJ2-7,CASSMVVGASYEQYF
TRBV6-2/TRBV6-3,TRBJ1-2,CAIYHRGDGYTF
TRBV12-3/TRBV12-4,TRBJ1-1,CASSIGQGVGAFF
TRBV6-1,TRBJ1-2,CASSELGLDYGYTF
TRBV5-1,TRBJ1-2,CASSLSDGDYGYTF
TRBV20-1,TRBJ1-4,CSARNSQEATNEKLFF
TRBV15,TRBJ2-1,CATSGAPKYNEQFF
TRBV4-1,TRBJ2-2,CASSQPRETGELFF
TRBV4-2,TRBJ2-1,CASSQVGGSYNEQFF
TRBV20-1,TRBJ1-1,CSAKTGNGNTEAFF
TRBV18,TRBJ2-3,CASSPVGDTDTQYF
TRBV9,TRBJ2-7,CASSVEGTSGGNYEQYF
TRBV5-1,TRBJ2-5,CASSLIGDGETQYF